The 5 T cell receptor beta chains listed next were all sequenced from one sample in a study of OX40 agonist ivuxolimab in advanced cancers. The repertoire was sequenced with immunoSEQ multiplex PCR; TCRdb's copy has only in-frame clones and lacks some. The top ten hold 4% to 5% of the sample, which has nearly 65,000 clones, 90% to 95% seen once. This specimen consisted of CD4+ or CD8+ T cells sorted from blood, obtained in a trial of the OX40 agonist ivuxolimab. The receptor set was obtained from an adult with an advanced solid tumor such as melanoma, head and neck, liver or kidney cancer.

In its sample, this clone was seen many times. This sequence joins TRBV5-4 and TRBJ2-1; perhaps TRBD1 as D (6 bases). The V end lost 4 bases, the J end lost 4 bases, and 15 bases lay between the germline ends. The CDR3 runs to 15 residues. In germline, CDR1 is SGHNT, CDR2 YYREEE (reference sequence). CDR3 sequence reads: CASSQKGQTYNEQFF. Here the CDR3 DNA reads TGTGCCAGCAGCCAGAAGGGACAAACATACAATGAGCAGTTCTTC.

The V call is TRBV15, the J call TRBJ2-1, with 9 positions matching TRBD2. With 3 bases clipped from V and 4 bases from J, the junction kept 4 bases outside the gene matches. Germline CDR1 reads LNHNV; CDR2 reads YYDKDF (reference sequence). The CDR3 is 15 residues long. Written as DNA, the CDR3 is TGTGCCACCAGCAGCGGCAGCGGGAGGTACAATGAGCAGTTCTTC. Its protein product is CATSSGSGRYNEQFF.

The chain has TRBV28 and TRBJ1-6, with D possibly being TRBD1 (5 bases). Germline CDR1 is MDHEN and CDR2 is SYDVKM. V dropped 7 bases and J dropped 5 bases, with 21 bases sitting between them. This CDR3 has 17 amino acids. CDR3 in amino acids: CASTLHTGQFDNSPLHF. For the CDR3, the DNA is TGTGCCAGCACCCTACATACGGGGCAATTTGATAATTCACCCCTCCACTTT.

The chain employs TRBV21-1 and TRBJ2-7. TRBV21-1 is annotated as a pseudogene. The CDR3 extends over 14 amino acids. CDR3 DNA sequence: TGTGCCAGCAACCAGCAGAAAAACTCCTACGAGCAGTACGTC. Translated, it gives CASNQQKNSYEQYV.

With regard to this clone: The DNA is omitted, as the CDR3 cannot be located on it reliably, and the CDR3 follows TCRdb's listing. The V call is TRBV27, the J call TRBJ2-5. Germline CDR1 reads MNHEY; CDR2 reads SMNVEV (reference sequence). The CDR3 is 11 amino acids long, termini counted. CDR3 protein: CASILGETQYF.